These 13 T cell receptor beta chains originate from one sample sequenced in a study of T cell responses to AZD1222 COVID-19 vaccine. Clones were read by immunoSEQ multiplex PCR, and TCRdb kept only the in-frame ones, dropping some. The sample yields about 89,000 clones, about 91% seen once. The material was peripheral blood, obtained 28 days after the second AZD1222 dose. The receptors were sampled from an adult who received the AZD1222 COVID-19 vaccine.

The chain combines TRBV6-1 with TRBJ1-1; no clear D. CDR3 size: 15 residues. Trimming left V 3 bases short and J 1 base short, with 12 bases between. CDR1 MNHNS and CDR2 SASEGT come from the germline V gene. In DNA, the CDR3 is TGTGCCAGCAGTGAGGGGAGGCATGGGAACACTGAAGCTTTCTTT. Residues: CASSEGRHGNTEAFF.

This sequence joins TRBV7-2 and TRBJ1-4; possible D gene TRBD1, 6 bases. V lost 4 bases to trimming and J lost 1 base, with 13 bases between them. Germline CDR1 and CDR2: SGHTA and FQGNSA. This CDR3 has 16 residues. The CDR3 reads CASSSLSGVTNEKLFF. As DNA, the CDR3 is TGTGCCAGCAGCTCACTCTCAGGGGTAACTAATGAAAAACTGTTTTTT. Full variable domain (remainder filled in from reference TRBV7-2 and TRBJ1-4): GAGVSQSPSNKVTEKGKDVELRCDPISGHTALYWYRQSLGQGLEFLIYFQGNSAPDKSGLPSDRFSAERTGGSVSTLTIQRTQQEDSAVYLCASSSLSGVTNEKLFFGSGTQLSVL.

CDR3 DNA sequence: TGTGCCAGCAGCTTAGGACAGTTGAATGAGCAGTTCTTC. Its protein is CASSLGQLNEQFF. The chain couples TRBV13 to TRBJ2-1; D gene uncertain. V dropped 0 bases and J dropped 7 bases, with 7 bases sitting between them. The CDR3 has 13 residues. CDR1 is PRHDT, CDR2 FYEKMQ, per germline (reference sequence).

This clone is labeled as large (0.1 to 1%). The chain uses TRBV28 and TRBJ2-7; D not resolved. Germline V CDR1 and CDR2: MDHEN, SYDVKM. The ends were cut back, 6 bases at V and 6 bases at J, with 12 bases in the middle. The CDR3 totals 12 residues. The CDR3 loop is CASSITPREQYF. CDR3 sequence (DNA): TGTGCCAGCAGCATTACGCCCCGCGAGCAGTACTTC.

The chain links TRBV7-6 to TRBJ1-1; TRBD1 agrees at 11 bases. Germline CDR1 and CDR2: SGHVS and FNYEAQ. Trimming took 5 bases from V and 6 from J; bases not matched to a gene: 5. The CDR3 covers 14 residues. The CDR3 sequence is CASSRDRGTAEAFF. The DNA of the CDR3 is TGTGCCAGCAGCCGGGACAGGGGGACCGCTGAAGCTTTCTTT.

V usage is TRBV4-1 and J usage is TRBJ1-5; D remains unclear. This CDR3 spans 13 amino acids. The V and J ends lost 0 bases and 5 bases respectively, with 5 bases between them. Germline CDR1 is MGHRA and CDR2 is YSYEKL. The CDR3 sequence is CASSQDSYQPQHF. In DNA, the CDR3 is TGCGCCAGCAGCCAAGATTCTTATCAGCCCCAGCATTTT.

The chain combines TRBV5-1 with TRBJ1-1, with D maybe TRBD1 (6 bases). Per germline, CDR1 SGHRS and CDR2 YFSETQ. The CDR3 extends over 14 amino acids. The V end was cut by 4 bases, the J end by 4 bases, with 14 bases between. As DNA, the CDR3 is TGCGCCAGCAGCCCGATCACAGGGAGCACTGAAGCTTTCTTT. Amino acid sequence: CASSPITGSTEAFF.

The genes are TRBV4-2 and TRBJ2-3; D is unresolved. CDR1 LGHNA and CDR2 YNFKEQ come from the germline V gene. The CDR3 contains 15 residues. Trimming pared 1 base from V and 5 bases from J, leaving 13 bases between. The CDR3: CASSQGPVKGDTQYF. The DNA for the CDR3 is TGTGCCAGCAGCCAAGGACCCGTCAAGGGAGATACGCAGTATTTT.

Regarding this clone: At one boundary the junction diverges from the germline segment, which might be a read error. The genes are TRBV4-1 and TRBJ1-5; D is ambiguous. Looked up from germline, CDR1 is MGHRA and CDR2 is YSYEKL. This CDR3 has 13 amino acids. The CDR3 DNA is TGCGCCAGCAGCCAAGATGGCAACCAGCCCCAGCATTTT. Encoded protein: CASSQDGNQPQHF.

V is TRBV3-1 (or the pseudogene TRBV3-2) and J is TRBJ2-2; 7 bases are a match to TRBD2. CDR1 LGHDT and CDR2 YNNKEL come from the germline V gene (reference sequence). Trimming took 7 bases from V and 4 from J; bases not matched to a gene: 3. The CDR3 has 13 residues. The CDR3 loop is CASILASTGELFF. DNA for the CDR3: TGTGCCAGCATACTAGCGAGCACCGGGGAGCTGTTTTTT.

This chain links TRBV11-1 with TRBJ1-4, with a weak D call TRBD1 (5 bases). Per the germline V gene, CDR1 is SGHAT and CDR2 is FQDESV (reference sequence). Deletions cut 6 bases from V and 5 bases from J, with 7 bases between. The CDR3 runs to 12 residues. CDR3 sequence: CASRRGNEKLFF. The CDR3 DNA sequence: TGTGCCAGCAGACGGGGGAATGAAAAACTGTTTTTT.

This clone was observed a single time. This chain joins TRBV7-2 and TRBJ1-2; 7 bases are a match to TRBD1. J gave up 6 bases and V 5 bases, and 9 bases lay outside the gene matches. Germline loops: CDR1 SGHTA, CDR2 FQGNSA. The CDR3 is made up of 14 amino acids. The CDR3 reads CASSPETGHHGYTF. For the CDR3, the DNA is TGTGCCAGCAGCCCCGAGACAGGGCACCATGGCTACACCTTC.

The gene calls are TRBV4-1 and TRBJ2-1; 11 bases are shared with TRBD2. The germline gives CDR1 MGHRA, CDR2 YSYEKL. This CDR3 spans 15 amino acids. The ends lost 5 bases at V and 12 bases at J; junction bases unmatched: 12. The CDR3 sequence is CASSGLAGGHLGQFF. The CDR3 DNA follows: TGCGCCAGCAGCGGGCTAGCGGGGGGTCACTTGGGGCAGTTCTTC.